A selection of T cell receptor beta chains follows, all from one sample in a study of tumor and adjacent non-tumor tissue in lung cancer. MiXCR, run by TCRdb on the multiplex PCR reads, gives a single entry per CDR3 protein. This table holds about 43,000 distinct CDR3 sequences, around three fifths found once. The sample was distant non-tumor lung tissue. The receptors come from a man aged 50-59 years with non-small cell lung cancer. CDR3s include the opening cysteine and the closing phenylalanine or tryptophan. The D gene is left open where the match is weak. Rows may omit the clone size; those that give it use once, few, many or a size class.

size: many
D: -
V: TRBV12-3/TRBV12-4
J: TRBJ1-6
length: 14
DNA: TGTGCCAGCAGTTCCCGACCGACTAATTCACCCCTCCACTTT
CDR3: CASSSRPTNSPLHF

size: many
D: TRBD1
V: TRBV28
J: TRBJ1-1
length: 13
DNA: TGTGCCAGCAGGAGTAGGGGGCGAGCTGAAGCTTTCTTT
CDR3: CASRSRGRAEAFF

size: -
D: -
V: TRBV6-5
J: TRBJ1-2
length: 14
DNA: TGTGCCAGCAGTTATGGCTGGGGGGGAGATGACTACACCTTC
CDR3: CASSYGWGGDDYTF

size: many
D: TRBD1
V: TRBV5-1
J: TRBJ2-2
length: 16
DNA: TGCGCCAGCAGCAAAAGGGAACAGGGGGGCACCGGGGAGCTGTTTTTT
CDR3: CASSKREQGGTGELFF

size: many
D: -
V: TRBV24-1
J: TRBJ2-3
length: 13
DNA: TGTGCCACCAGGGGCAGAATCACAGATACGCAGTATTTT
CDR3: CATRGRITDTQYF

size: -
D: -
V: TRBV12-3/TRBV12-4
J: TRBJ2-1
length: 11
DNA: TGCGCCAGCAGTGATACGTGGGAGCAGTTCTTC
CDR3: CASSDTWEQFF

size: many
D: -
V: TRBV4-1
J: TRBJ1-1
length: 13
DNA: TGCGCCAGCAGCCAAGATGTAACCGTTGAAGCTTTCTTT
CDR3: CASSQDVTVEAFF

size: -
D: -
V: TRBV7-8
J: TRBJ2-2
length: 14
DNA: TGTGCCAGCTCATCCCACTCGAACACCGGGGAACTGTTTTTT
CDR3: CASSSHSNTGELFF

size: many
D: -
V: TRBV6-6
J: TRBJ2-2
length: 16
DNA: TGTGCCAGCAGTCCCCGGGACAAGCAACCCACCGGGGAGCTGTTTTTT
CDR3: CASSPRDKQPTGELFF

size: few
D: -
V: TRBV24-1
J: TRBJ2-5
length: 15
DNA: TGTGCCACCAGTGATTTAAGGCAGGGGAGGGAGACCCAGTACTTC
CDR3: CATSDLRQGRETQYF

size: -
D: -
V: TRBV29-1
J: TRBJ1-2
length: 11
DNA: TGCAGCCTTACAGTGAAATATGGCTACACCTTC
CDR3: CSLTVKYGYTF

size: -
D: -
V: TRBV5-1
J: TRBJ1-6
length: 14
DNA: TGCGCCAGCAGACTGGGCAGGGCCAATTCACCCATCCACTTT
CDR3: CASRLGRANSPIHF

size: many
D: -
V: TRBV20-1
J: TRBJ2-1
length: 15
DNA: TGCAGTGCGGAACAGGGCCATGGCTCCTACAATGAGCAGTTCTTC
CDR3: CSAEQGHGSYNEQFF

size: -
D: TRBD1
V: TRBV25-1
J: TRBJ1-6
length: 15
DNA: TGTACCAGCAGCCTCCGGACAGGGCCGGATTCAGCCCTCCACTTT
CDR3: CTSSLRTGPDSALHF

size: many
D: TRBD2
V: TRBV28
J: TRBJ2-7
length: 15
DNA: TGTGCCAGCAGTCGGGGGACTAGCGGCTCCTACGAGCAGTACTTC
CDR3: CASSRGTSGSYEQYF

size: -
D: -
V: TRBV5-1
J: TRBJ2-7
length: 12
DNA: TGCGCCAGCAGCGGCCAGGGCCACGAGCAGTACTTC
CDR3: CASSGQGHEQYF

size: -
D: TRBD2
V: TRBV5-4
J: TRBJ2-7
length: 14
DNA: TGCGCCAGCAGCTTGGGACTAGGCAACTACGAGCAGAACTTC
CDR3: CASSLGLGNYEQNF

size: few
D: TRBD1
V: TRBV29-1
J: TRBJ2-3
length: 15
DNA: TGCAGCGCAACCCCCGGGACAGGGGACACAGATATGCAGTATTTT
CDR3: CSATPGTGDTDMQYF

size: -
D: -
V: TRBV6-6
J: TRBJ2-7
length: 16
DNA: TGTGCCAGTAGTTACTCGGAAAGGACTCAATCCTACGAGCGGTACTTC
CDR3: CASSYSERTQSYERYF

size: many
D: TRBD1
V: TRBV12-3/TRBV12-4
J: TRBJ2-2
length: 14
DNA: TGTGCCAGCAGAGACAGGGGATGGACCGGGGAGCTGTTTTTT
CDR3: CASRDRGWTGELFF

size: many
D: -
V: TRBV29-1
J: TRBJ2-7
length: 13
DNA: TGCAGCGTTAGGGCTAGCGCCTCCTACGAGCAGTACTTC
CDR3: CSVRASASYEQYF

size: once
D: -
V: TRBV5-1
J: TRBJ1-3
length: 15
DNA: TGCACCAGCAGATCCTGGCCGAGCTCTGGAAACACCATATATTTT
CDR3: CTSRSWPSSGNTIYF

size: -
D: -
V: TRBV24-1
J: TRBJ1-2
length: 11
DNA: TGTGCCACCAGTGTTGGCCGTGACTACACCTTC
CDR3: CATSVGRDYTF

size: -
D: TRBD2
V: TRBV20-1
J: TRBJ2-7
length: 14
DNA: TGCAGTGCTAGAGTAGCGGGTCCCCCCTGCGAGCAGTACTTC
CDR3: CSARVAGPPCEQYF

size: -
D: TRBD1
V: TRBV6-6
J: TRBJ2-6
length: 18
DNA: TGTGCCAGCAGTCGCCCTGGACAGGGCGTCTCTGGGGCCAACGTCCTGAATTTC
CDR3: CASSRPGQGVSGANVLNF

size: many
D: -
V: TRBV10-1
J: TRBJ2-3
length: 16
DNA: TGCGCCAGCAGCGAGGGACCAGGTTTGGGCACAGATACGCAGTATTTT
CDR3: CASSEGPGLGTDTQYF

size: many
D: -
V: TRBV20-1
J: TRBJ2-1
length: 17
DNA: TGCAGTGTCCGGGTGCGCGGGAGAGGTTCAGGGGACAATGAGCAGTTCTTC
CDR3: CSVRVRGRGSGDNEQFF

size: few
D: -
V: TRBV5-5
J: TRBJ2-7
length: 14
DNA: TGTACCAGCAGCTTGTCATGGGATACCTACGAGCAGTACTTC
CDR3: CTSSLSWDTYEQYF

size: many
D: -
V: TRBV12-3/TRBV12-4
J: TRBJ1-1
length: 14
DNA: TGTGCCAGCAGTTTAGGGTGGGAGAACACTGAAGCTTTCTTT
CDR3: CASSLGWENTEAFF

size: -
D: -
V: TRBV19
J: TRBJ2-1
length: 13
DNA: TGTGCCACAGTTGGGGGAAAGTACAATGAGCAGTTCTTC
CDR3: CATVGGKYNEQFF

size: -
D: TRBD1
V: TRBV4-2
J: TRBJ2-1
length: 17
DNA: TGCGCCATCAGCCACAGCCTCCGGGACAGAGGCTACAATGAGCAGTTCTTC
CDR3: CAISHSLRDRGYNEQFF

size: many
D: -
V: TRBV6-1
J: TRBJ2-1
length: 14
DNA: TGTGCCAGTTTTAAAGGCCAGTCTAACAATGAGCAGTTCTTC
CDR3: CASFKGQSNNEQFF

size: -
D: -
V: TRBV30
J: TRBJ2-5
length: 15
DNA: TGTGCCTGGAGTAACGGCGGCCAAAATCAAGAGACCGAGTACTTC
CDR3: CAWSNGGQNQETEYF

size: few
D: TRBD2
V: TRBV7-8
J: TRBJ2-3
length: 16
DNA: TGTGCCAACACCACCTCCAACGTTGGGAGGGGCCATACGCAGTATTTT
CDR3: CANTTSNVGRGHTQYF

size: -
D: TRBD1
V: TRBV10-1
J: TRBJ2-3
length: 15
DNA: TGCGTCAGCAGCTATGGGACAGGGTTGTCAGATACGCGGTATTTT
CDR3: CVSSYGTGLSDTRYF

size: -
D: -
V: TRBV28
J: TRBJ2-3
length: 17
DNA: TGTGCCAGCAGTTCGCTCTATGGGGGGATTTTCCCAGATACGCAGTATTTT
CDR3: CASSSLYGGIFPDTQYF

size: -
D: TRBD2
V: TRBV11-2
J: TRBJ2-3
length: 19
DNA: TGTGCCAGCAGCCTATCTAGTGCGGCGGGAGTACGAGGCACAGATAAGCGGTATTTT
CDR3: CASSLSSAAGVRGTDKRYF

size: few
D: -
V: TRBV11-2
J: TRBJ2-5
length: 13
DNA: TGTGCCAGCAGCTTCGAAAACCAAGAGACCCAGTACTTC
CDR3: CASSFENQETQYF

size: once
D: -
V: TRBV29-1
J: TRBJ2-5
length: 14
DNA: TGCAGCGTTAAAGTGGCGAGGCTTCAAGAGACCCAGTACTTC
CDR3: CSVKVARLQETQYF

size: few
D: -
V: TRBV30
J: TRBJ1-4
length: 15
DNA: TGTGCCTGGAGGCGCCCGGGAGCAACTAATGAAAAACTGTTTTTT
CDR3: CAWRRPGATNEKLFF

size: -
D: TRBD2
V: TRBV20-1
J: TRBJ2-1
length: 13
DNA: TGCAGTGCCCCGGGAGGGCCGTACAATGGGCAGTTCTTC
CDR3: CSAPGGPYNGQFF

size: -
D: -
V: TRBV5-6
J: TRBJ1-1
length: 18
DNA: TGTGCCAGCAGATGGGCAGGGTCGGTATCCGGGTTGAATACTGAAGCTTTCTTT
CDR3: CASRWAGSVSGLNTEAFF

size: few
D: TRBD1
V: TRBV4-1
J: TRBJ2-6
length: 17
DNA: TGCGCCAGCAGCCAACGTGAGACAGGGTTTGAGGCCAACGTCCTGACTTTC
CDR3: CASSQRETGFEANVLTF

size: few
D: -
V: TRBV24-1
J: TRBJ2-1
length: 14
DNA: TGTGCCACCAGTGATTCTAGTGGTCGATTGAAGCAGTTCTTC
CDR3: CATSDSSGRLKQFF

size: -
D: -
V: TRBV11-2
J: TRBJ1-2
length: 15
DNA: TGTGCCAGCAGCTTAAGCAGGGATGGGGTATATGCCTACACCTTC
CDR3: CASSLSRDGVYAYTF

size: -
D: -
V: TRBV6-1
J: TRBJ2-7
length: 10
DNA: TGTGCCAGTGGCGGTTGCGAGCAGTACTTC
CDR3: CASGGCEQYF

size: many
D: -
V: TRBV4-1
J: TRBJ2-1
length: 16
DNA: TGCGCCAGCAGCCTTAAACTAGCTAACTCCTACAATGAGCAGTTCTTC
CDR3: CASSLKLANSYNEQFF

size: -
D: TRBD2
V: TRBV30
J: TRBJ2-7
length: 16
DNA: TGTGCCTGGAGTGCCGGGACTAGCGGGGGTTACTACGAGCAGTACTTC
CDR3: CAWSAGTSGGYYEQYF